Listed here are 31 T cell receptor beta chains from one sample, sequenced in a study of blood T cell repertoires in COVID-19. Data came from immunoSEQ multiplex PCR; TCRdb stores just in-frame clones and leaves some out. The data hold around 280,000 clones, with around nine tenths observed a single time. The sequenced material came from PBMCs or T cells enriched from blood (not recorded which). Every receptor here comes from a woman aged 40 to 50 who had recovered from COVID-19.

There are a few counts of this clone. V gene TRBV28 combines with J gene TRBJ1-3; D gene uncertain. V was shortened by 10 bases and J by 0 bases, with 13 bases between the two germline ends. The CDR3 sequence is 14 residues long. Germline V gene sequence: CDR1 MDHEN, CDR2 SYDVKM. The CDR3 nucleotides are TGTGCCACGAGGTGGCGGAGCTCTGGAAACACCATATATTTT. Translated: CATRWRSSGNTIYF.

The J gene is TRBJ2-1, the V gene TRBV7-3; 11 bases line up with TRBD2. The V segment lost 6 bases and the J segment 3 bases; nucleotides outside the gene matches: 7. This CDR3 has 16 amino acids. Germline V lookup: CDR1 SGHTA, CDR2 FQGTGA. CDR3 residues: CASSFGGTSGYNEQFF. The CDR3, as DNA: TGTGCCAGCAGTTTCGGGGGGACTAGCGGCTACAATGAGCAGTTCTTC.

This sequence joins TRBV28 and TRBJ1-4; a possible D gene is TRBD1 (5 bases). Germline V gene sequence: CDR1 MDHEN, CDR2 SYDVKM. V was trimmed by 5 bases and J by 7 bases, leaving 17 bases between them. This CDR3 is 15 amino acids long. This CDR3 reads CASSPAQQVGEKLFF. DNA of the CDR3: TGTGCCAGCAGTCCCGCCCAACAGGTGGGTGAAAAACTGTTTTTT.

This chain links TRBV11-2 with TRBJ2-7; tentative D call: TRBD1 (6 bases). With 10 bases removed from V and 0 bases from J, the gap between germline ends came to 16 bases. Germline V gene lookup returns CDR1 SGHAT and CDR2 FQNNGV. This CDR3 is built from 14 residues. CDR3 nucleotides: TGTGCCACCGAAGGGGGAGACCACTCCTACGAGCAGTACTTC. This translates into CATEGGDHSYEQYF.

This chain joins TRBV7-8 and TRBJ2-1; a possible D gene is TRBD1 (6 bases). The V and J ends lost 5 bases and 3 bases respectively, with 20 bases between them. The germline CDR1 and CDR2 sequences are SGHVS and FQNEAQ. This CDR3 is 17 amino acids long. The CDR3 loop reads CASSPKGDPSGYNEQFF. The CDR3 coding sequence is TGTGCCAGCAGCCCGAAGGGGGACCCATCAGGCTACAATGAGCAGTTCTTC.

The chain uses TRBV7-9 and TRBJ1-5, with D perhaps matching TRBD1 (6 bases). The CDR3 contains 16 residues. V lost 4 bases and J lost 4, with 17 bases in between. In germline, CDR1 is SEHNR, CDR2 FQNEAQ (reference sequence). The CDR3 DNA reads as TGTGCCAGCAGCTCATCGGAGACAGGTACTAATCAGCCCCAGCATTTT. Protein: CASSSSETGTNQPQHF.

J is TRBJ2-7 and V is TRBV19; tentatively, D is TRBD2 (5 bases). Germline CDR1 LNHDA, CDR2 SQIVND (reference sequence). The V end was cut by 1 base, the J end by 2 bases, with 12 bases between. The CDR3 totals 15 residues. The CDR3 reads CASSIGHGGTYEQYF. CDR3 sequence (DNA): TGTGCCAGTAGTATAGGCCACGGAGGTACCTACGAGCAGTACTTC.

The chain is built from TRBV5-1 and TRBJ2-1; D is uncertain. Trimming pared 5 bases from V and 5 bases from J, leaving 5 bases between. The CDR3 contains 11 residues. Germline CDR1 SGHRS, CDR2 YFSETQ. The chain's CDR3 is CASSRDNEQFF. The DNA of the CDR3 is TGCGCCAGCAGTCGGGACAATGAGCAGTTCTTC.

The CDR3 is CASSLDRVYQPQHF. The CDR3 DNA reads TGTGCCAGCAGCTTAGACAGGGTGTATCAGCCCCAGCATTTT. V usage is TRBV7-3 and J usage is TRBJ1-5, with 7 positions matching TRBD1. Germline CDR1 is SGHTA and CDR2 is FQGTGA. Trimming removed 2 bases from V and 5 bases from J; junction bases left unmatched: 3. The CDR3 runs 14 residues.

The gene calls are TRBV7-2 and TRBJ2-1; TRBD1 is a possible D gene (6 bases). Germline V gene data show CDR1 as SGHTA and CDR2 as FQGNSA. This CDR3 spans 13 amino acids. Trimming took off 5 bases at V and 9 bases at J, with 14 bases between the two ends. CDR3: CASSLQGGGEQFF. CDR3 coding DNA: TGTGCCAGCAGCCTACAGGGTGGCGGTGAGCAGTTCTTC. The variable domain in full, completed from reference TRBV7-2 and TRBJ2-1, reads GAGVSQSPSNKVTEKGKDVELRCDPISGHTALYWYRQSLGQGLEFLIYFQGNSAPDKSGLPSDRFSAERTGGSVSTLTIQRTQQEDSAVYLCASSLQGGGEQFFGPGTRLTVL.

CDR3 nucleotide sequence: TGCAGCGTTGAGACAGGGCAAGAGACCCAGTACTTC. It encodes CSVETGQETQYF. The chain recombines TRBV29-1 with TRBJ2-5; 7 positions agree with TRBD1. The CDR3 is made up of 12 amino acids. Looked up from germline, CDR1 is SQVTM and CDR2 is ANQGSEA. Trimming cost V 3 bases and J 2 bases; bases outside gene matches: 0.

Here the CDR3 reads CASSVPGGGTEAFF. Written as DNA, the CDR3 is TGCGCCAGCAGTGTGCCCGGGGGGGGCACTGAAGCTTTCTTT. The J gene is TRBJ1-1, the V gene TRBV10-2; D perhaps matches TRBD1 (5 bases). Trimming left V 4 bases short and J 4 bases short, with 13 bases between. In germline, CDR1 is WSHSY, CDR2 SAAADI. The CDR3 loop spans 14 amino acids.

The chain carries TRBV28 and TRBJ1-3; 7 positions agree with TRBD1. Per the germline V gene, CDR1 is MDHEN and CDR2 is SYDVKM. The CDR3 consists of 15 residues. J gave up 4 bases and V 7 bases, and 10 bases lay outside the gene matches. The CDR3 DNA reads as TGTGCCAGCATGCGACAGGGTAGAAGGGGAAACACCATATATTTT. Protein: CASMRQGRRGNTIYF.

The chain joins TRBV5-5 to TRBJ2-5; TRBD2 matches at 9 bases. Germline trimming cut 3 bases from V and 7 bases from J; bases unmatched to any gene: 10. Germline loops: CDR1 SGHKS, CDR2 YYEKEE (reference sequence). This CDR3 has 15 amino acids. CDR3 DNA: TGTGCCAGCAGCTCCCTAGGCGGGAGGGCCGGGACCCAGTACTTC. Amino acids: CASSSLGGRAGTQYF.

The J gene is TRBJ2-2, the V gene TRBV28; maybe TRBD1 (6 bases). The germline V gene encodes CDR1 MDHEN and CDR2 SYDVKM. V lost 5 bases, J lost 6 bases, and 16 bases lay in between. CDR3 size: 15 residues. CDR3 in amino acids: CASSRQVLYSGELFF. The CDR3 region has the DNA TGTGCCAGCAGTAGACAGGTGTTATATTCCGGGGAGCTGTTTTTT.

This sequence joins TRBV7-3 and TRBJ2-1, with 8 bases matching TRBD2. With 5 bases clipped from V and 8 bases from J, the junction kept 11 bases outside the gene matches. The germline CDR1 and CDR2 sequences are SGHTA and FQGTGA. This CDR3 comprises 15 residues. The CDR3 sequence: CASSRGTGGLHEQFF. The CDR3 DNA sequence: TGTGCCAGCAGCCGGGGGACGGGAGGGTTACATGAGCAGTTCTTC.

This clone was seen a single time. CDR3 sequence reads: CASSTTDFPYEQYF. The CDR3 DNA reads as TGTGCCAGTAGTACTACGGACTTCCCCTACGAGCAGTACTTC. The V gene is TRBV19, the J gene TRBJ2-7; D might be TRBD2 (5 bases). The CDR3 is made up of 14 amino acids. V was trimmed by 4 bases and J by 2 bases, leaving 12 bases between them. Germline-derived CDR1 and CDR2 are LNHDA and SQIVND (reference sequence).

This clone was seen only once. J is TRBJ1-6 and V is TRBV5-6; D is ambiguous. Germline lookup yields CDR1 SGHDT and CDR2 YYEEEE. The germline V and J ends were trimmed by 1 base and 10 bases, with 12 bases remaining between them. The CDR3 runs to 14 residues. The CDR3 DNA reads TGTGCCAGCAGCTTGAGTCCGGGTAGATCACCCCTCCACTTT. It yields the protein CASSLSPGRSPLHF.

The chain employs TRBV27 and TRBJ1-5; TRBD1 might be the D (5 bases). CDR3 size: 15 residues. Trimming stripped 0 bases from V and 5 bases from J, with 11 bases between. Germline V gives CDR1 MNHEY, CDR2 SMNVEV (reference sequence). The CDR3 reads CASSLSFARDQPQHF. The CDR3 DNA follows: TGTGCCAGCAGTTTATCGTTTGCCAGGGATCAGCCCCAGCATTTT.

The rearrangement joins TRBV5-1 to TRBJ2-2; 8 nucleotides line up with TRBD2. With V trimmed by 2 bases and J by 1 base, 1 base remained unmatched. The CDR3 sequence is 15 residues long. Germline CDR1 is SGHRS and CDR2 is YFSETQ. The CDR3, as DNA: TGCGCCAGCAGCTTTAGCGGGATGAACACCGGGGAGCTGTTTTTT. Translating gives CASSFSGMNTGELFF.

This chain links TRBV5-1 with TRBJ2-1; 7 bases are a match to TRBD2. Looked up from germline, CDR1 is SGHRS and CDR2 is YFSETQ. V gave up 3 bases and J gave up 8 bases; unmatched junction bases: 8. There are 14 residues in the CDR3. The CDR3: CASSSGLVRYEQFF. The CDR3, as DNA: TGCGCCAGCAGCTCAGGACTAGTACGGTATGAGCAGTTCTTC.

V gene TRBV6-5 combines with J gene TRBJ1-1, with D possibly being TRBD1 (6 bases). V was clipped by 2 bases and J by 8 bases, with 15 bases between them. Germline-derived CDR1 and CDR2 are MNHEY and SVGAGI. This CDR3 comprises 14 residues. The CDR3 loop reads CASSYEKGHLEAFF. As DNA, the CDR3 is TGTGCCAGCAGTTACGAGAAGGGACACCTCGAAGCTTTCTTT.

The chain is built from TRBV7-2 and TRBJ1-1; 7 positions agree with TRBD1. The CDR3 runs 14 residues. The V gene end was trimmed by 6 bases and the J gene end by 0 bases; junction bases not matched to a gene: 4. Germline values: CDR1 SGHTA, CDR2 FQGNSA. CDR3 region: CASRLDRVNTEAFF. In DNA, the CDR3 is TGTGCCAGCAGGCTAGACAGGGTGAACACTGAAGCTTTCTTT.

This chain uses TRBV28 with TRBJ2-7; 11 bases are shared with TRBD2. CDR1 and CDR2 from the germline V gene are MDHEN and SYDVKM. This CDR3 has 16 residues. J was trimmed by 5 bases and V by 3 bases; bases with no gene match: 9. The DNA for the CDR3 is TGTGCCAGCAGTTTCGTCAGGGGACTAGCGGCGGACGAGCAGTACTTC. Translation gives CASSFVRGLAADEQYF. Full variable domain (outside the CDR3, taken from reference TRBV28 and TRBJ2-7): DVKVTQSSRYLVKRTGEKVFLECVQDMDHENMFWYRQDPGLGLRLIYFSYDVKMKEKGDIPEGYSVSREKKERFSLILESASTNQTSMYLCASSFVRGLAADEQYFGPGTRLTVT.

This chain joins TRBV7-2 and TRBJ2-7, with a weak D call TRBD1 (7 bases). The CDR3 sequence is 17 residues long. From germline, CDR1 is SGHTA and CDR2 FQGNSA. Trimming removed 1 base at V and 4 bases at J, with 20 bases between. CDR3 in DNA: TGTGCCAGCAGCTTAGTCGAAGCGGGCAGGGGGGCGTACGAGCAGTACTTC. It translates to CASSLVEAGRGAYEQYF.

The chain recombines TRBV10-3 with TRBJ2-2, with 14 bases lining up with TRBD2. In germline, CDR1 is ENHRY, CDR2 SYGVKD. This CDR3 spans 18 amino acids. With 2 bases clipped from V and 6 bases from J, the junction kept 8 bases outside the gene matches. CDR3 in amino acids: CAISEAGTSGSRPGELFF. CDR3 DNA sequence: TGTGCCATCAGTGAGGCGGGGACTAGCGGGAGTAGGCCCGGGGAGCTGTTTTTT.

The rearrangement joins TRBV19 to TRBJ1-5; unclear D gene. Germline V gives CDR1 LNHDA, CDR2 SQIVND (reference sequence). The CDR3 extends over 12 amino acids. The V gene lost 6 bases and the J gene lost 14 bases, with 17 bases spanning the gap. The CDR3 DNA reads as TGTGCCAGTAGCTCTATGGGGTTCGGGGAGCATTTT. Its translation: CASSSMGFGEHF.

The chain employs TRBV3-1 (or the pseudogene TRBV3-2) and TRBJ2-7; 9 bases agree with TRBD2. The CDR3 totals 15 residues. Germline assignment: CDR1 LGHDT and CDR2 YNNKEL (reference sequence). V gave up 1 base and J gave up 3 bases; unmatched junction bases: 4. CDR3 sequence reads: CASSQGTSAIYEQYF. CDR3 sequence (DNA): TGTGCCAGCAGCCAAGGGACTAGCGCGATCTACGAGCAGTACTTC.

The chain joins TRBV11-2 to TRBJ1-2, with TRBD1 as a possible D gene (6 bases). Germline values: CDR1 SGHAT, CDR2 FQNNGV. The V end was cut by 4 bases, the J end by 6 bases, with 15 bases between. The CDR3 covers 14 residues. CDR3 nucleotides: TGTGCCAGCAGCTCCGTGACAGGTTGGCATGGCTACACCTTC. This encodes CASSSVTGWHGYTF.

J is TRBJ2-2 and V is TRBV7-9, with 11 nucleotides matching TRBD2. The germline CDR1 and CDR2 sequences are SEHNR and FQNEAQ (reference sequence). The V segment lost 5 bases and the J segment 5 bases; nucleotides outside the gene matches: 4. The CDR3 is made up of 15 amino acids. CDR3 bases: TGTGCCAGCAGCAAATTAGCGGGAGGGACCGGGGAGCTGTTTTTT. Amino acids: CASSKLAGGTGELFF.

The V call is TRBV7-9, the J call TRBJ2-3; D is possibly TRBD1 (6 bases). The CDR3 totals 14 residues. V was trimmed by 5 bases and J by 2 bases, leaving 11 bases between them. CDR1 is SEHNR and CDR2 is FQNEAQ in the germline V gene (reference sequence). This CDR3 is CASSTGDITDTQYF. Here the CDR3 DNA reads TGTGCCAGCAGCACTGGGGACATCACAGATACGCAGTATTTT.